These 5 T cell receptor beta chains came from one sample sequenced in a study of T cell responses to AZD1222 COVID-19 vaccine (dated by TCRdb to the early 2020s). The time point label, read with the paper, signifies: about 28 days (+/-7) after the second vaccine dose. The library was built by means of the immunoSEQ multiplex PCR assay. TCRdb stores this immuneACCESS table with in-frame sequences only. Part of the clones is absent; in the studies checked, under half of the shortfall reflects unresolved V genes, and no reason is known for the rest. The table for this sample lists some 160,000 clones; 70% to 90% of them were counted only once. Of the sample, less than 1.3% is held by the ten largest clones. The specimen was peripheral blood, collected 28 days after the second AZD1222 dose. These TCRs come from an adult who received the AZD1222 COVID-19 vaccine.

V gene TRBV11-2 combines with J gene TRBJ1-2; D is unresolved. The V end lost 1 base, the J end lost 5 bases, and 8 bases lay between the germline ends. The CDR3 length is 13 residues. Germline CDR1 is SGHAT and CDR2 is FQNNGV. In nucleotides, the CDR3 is TGTGCCAGCAGCTTAGCCTCCAGGTATGGCTACACCTTC. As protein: CASSLASRYGYTF.

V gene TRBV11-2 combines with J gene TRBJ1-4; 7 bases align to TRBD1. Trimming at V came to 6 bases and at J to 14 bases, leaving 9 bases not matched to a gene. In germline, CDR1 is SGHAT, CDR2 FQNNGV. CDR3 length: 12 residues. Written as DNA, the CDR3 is TGTGCCAGCAGTCCCGACAGGGTTGGGCTGTTTTTT. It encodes CASSPDRVGLFF. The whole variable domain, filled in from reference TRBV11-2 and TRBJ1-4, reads EAGVAQSPRYKIIEKRQSVAFWCNPISGHATLYWYQQILGQGPKLLIQFQNNGVVDDSQLPKDRFSAERLKGVDSTLKIQPAKLEDSAVYLCASSPDRVGLFFGSGTQLSVL.

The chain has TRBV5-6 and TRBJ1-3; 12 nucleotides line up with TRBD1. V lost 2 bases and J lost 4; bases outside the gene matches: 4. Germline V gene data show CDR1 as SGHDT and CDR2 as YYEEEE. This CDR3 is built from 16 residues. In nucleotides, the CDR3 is TGTGCCAGCAGCTTAGGGACAGGGGGCGGAGGAAACACCATATATTTT. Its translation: CASSLGTGGGGNTIYF. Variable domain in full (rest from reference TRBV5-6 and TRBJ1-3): DAGVTQSPTHLIKTRGQQVTLRCSPKSGHDTVSWYQQALGQGPQFIFQYYEEEERQRGNFPDRFSGHQFPNYSSELNVNALLLGDSALYLCASSLGTGGGGNTIYFGEGSWLTVV.

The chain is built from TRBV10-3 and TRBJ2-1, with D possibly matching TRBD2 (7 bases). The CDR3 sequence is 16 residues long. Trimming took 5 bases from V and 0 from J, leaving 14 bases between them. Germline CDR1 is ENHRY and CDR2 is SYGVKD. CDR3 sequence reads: CAISPLGGGSYNEQFF. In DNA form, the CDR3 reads TGTGCCATCAGTCCCTTAGGGGGGGGCTCCTACAATGAGCAGTTCTTC.

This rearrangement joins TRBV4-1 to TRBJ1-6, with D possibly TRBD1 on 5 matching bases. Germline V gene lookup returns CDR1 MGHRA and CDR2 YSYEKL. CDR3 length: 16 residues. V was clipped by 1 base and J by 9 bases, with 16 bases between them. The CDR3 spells CASSQVGDYQGSPLHF. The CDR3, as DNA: TGCGCCAGCAGCCAAGTGGGGGACTATCAGGGTTCACCCCTCCACTTT.